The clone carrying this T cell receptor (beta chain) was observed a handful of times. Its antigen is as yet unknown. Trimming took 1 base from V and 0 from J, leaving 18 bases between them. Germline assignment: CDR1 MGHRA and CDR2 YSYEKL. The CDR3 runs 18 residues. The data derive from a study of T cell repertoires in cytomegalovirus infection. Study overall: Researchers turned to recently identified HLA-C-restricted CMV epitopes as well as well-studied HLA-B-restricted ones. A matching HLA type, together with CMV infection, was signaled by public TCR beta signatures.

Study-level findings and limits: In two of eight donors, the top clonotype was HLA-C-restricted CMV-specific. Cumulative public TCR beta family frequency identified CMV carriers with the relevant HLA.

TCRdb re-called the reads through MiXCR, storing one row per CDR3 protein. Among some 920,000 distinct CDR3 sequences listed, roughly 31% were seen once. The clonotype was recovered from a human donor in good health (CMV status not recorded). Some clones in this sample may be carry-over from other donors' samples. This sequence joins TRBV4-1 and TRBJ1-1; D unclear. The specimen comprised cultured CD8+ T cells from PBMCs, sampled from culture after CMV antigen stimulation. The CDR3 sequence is CASSQGNKAGFMNTEAFF. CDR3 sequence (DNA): TGCGCCAGCAGCCAAGGGAATAAGGCAGGTTTTATGAACACTGAAGCTTTCTTT.